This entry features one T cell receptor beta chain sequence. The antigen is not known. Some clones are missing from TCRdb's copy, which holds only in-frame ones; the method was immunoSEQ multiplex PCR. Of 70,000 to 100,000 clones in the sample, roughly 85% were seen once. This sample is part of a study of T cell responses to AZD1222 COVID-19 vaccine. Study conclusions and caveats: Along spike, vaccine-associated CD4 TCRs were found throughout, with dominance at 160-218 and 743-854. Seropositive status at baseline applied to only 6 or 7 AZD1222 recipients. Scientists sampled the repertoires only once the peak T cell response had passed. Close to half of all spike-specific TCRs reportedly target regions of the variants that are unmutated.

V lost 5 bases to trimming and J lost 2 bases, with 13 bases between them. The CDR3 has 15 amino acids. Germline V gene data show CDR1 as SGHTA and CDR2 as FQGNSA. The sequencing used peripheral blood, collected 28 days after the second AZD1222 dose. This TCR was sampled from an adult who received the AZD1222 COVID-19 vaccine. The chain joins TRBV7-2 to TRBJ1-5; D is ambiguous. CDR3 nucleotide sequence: TGTGCCAGCAGCCCCCCACCCGTAGGCAATCAGCCCCAGCATTTT. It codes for CASSPPPVGNQPQHF. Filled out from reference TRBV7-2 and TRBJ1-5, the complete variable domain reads GAGVSQSPSNKVTEKGKDVELRCDPISGHTALYWYRQSLGQGLEFLIYFQGNSAPDKSGLPSDRFSAERTGGSVSTLTIQRTQQEDSAVYLCASSPPPVGNQPQHFGDGTRLSIL.